This T cell receptor beta chain was sequenced in a study of shared clonotypes between healthy human individuals. Study as a whole: Researchers drew samples from two women and three men aged 18 to 49.

Naive CD4+ cells were CD45RA-selected; the remaining cells were memory. Each sorted subset replicate got 200 ng genomic DNA, roughly 33,000 genomes. Assay used: immunoSEQ multiplex PCR; TCRdb lists only in-frame clones, some missing. The repertoire holds some 2,100,000 clones, nearly 97% seen once, with less than 0.15% in the top ten. This clone was seen once. Its antigen remains unidentified. Study findings and constraints: Some clonotypes were shared by all four sorted-subset donors, while others were not shared. The non-shared ones had lower generation probabilities than the shared ones.

Per germline, CDR1 SGDLS and CDR2 YYNGEE. The V gene end was trimmed by 3 bases and the J gene end by 0 bases; junction bases not matched to a gene: 6. The CDR3 contains 16 residues. The sample consisted of naive CD4+ T cells sorted from blood. Stated subset: CD45RA+ positively selected. This sequence originates from a man between 18 and 29 years old in good health. The chain is built from TRBV9 and TRBJ2-4, with 7 bases matching TRBD2. In DNA form, the CDR3 reads TGTGCCAGCAGCGGAGGCAGCGGGATAGCCAAAAACATTCAGTACTTC. This translates into CASSGGSGIAKNIQYF.